The present T cell receptor (beta chain) was sequenced within a study of OX40 agonist ivuxolimab in advanced cancers. General notes on the study: Ivuxolimab was a fully human IgG2 agonistic monoclonal antibody targeting the costimulatory receptor OX40 (CD134). Partial responses occurred in three dose-escalation patients, of whom one had hepatocellular carcinoma and two had cutaneous melanoma. The purpose of peripheral TCRbeta sequencing was to test whether ivuxolimab changed TCR sequence diversity and led to clonal T-cell expansion. Intravenous ivuxolimab was administered to patients every 2 weeks at six dose levels: 0.01, 0.1, 0.3, 1.5, 3 and 10 mg/kg. Among the roughly 54 dose-escalation patients, around 19 had hepatocellular carcinoma, some 15 melanoma, 9 renal cell carcinoma and 9 head and neck cancer. Prior anti-PD-1, anti-PD-L1 or anti-CTLA-4 therapy was permitted, and less than 45% of dose-escalation patients had received checkpoint inhibitors. The dose-escalation cohort was roughly 80% male with a mean age of roughly 62 years, ranging from about 20 to 85. The paper describes the monotherapy dose-escalation part (N ≈ 51 patients) of the phase I trial of ivuxolimab. Paper-wide results and their limitations: At doses from 0.1 to 3.0 mg/kg, clonal expansion was seen in both CD4+ and CD8+ blood T cells between baseline and week 6. Partial responders in the 0.1-3.0 mg/kg groups had among the lowest normalized peripheral clonal expansion, especially among CD8+ T cells. After ivuxolimab, expanded clones were on average more numerous among CD8+ T cells than among CD4+ T cells. The antigen specificity of the clonally expanded peripheral T cells was not determined. Low levels of normalized T-cell clonal expansion were also seen in some patients who did not respond.

The CDR3, from cysteine to phenylalanine, totals 15 residues. The DNA shown is the 45-base CDR3, in frame from base 1. According to the germline V gene, CDR1 reads MGHRA and CDR2 reads YSYEKL. The V and J ends are trimmed by 0 bases and 2 bases, leaving 9 bases between them. On this clone: The target of this receptor is not known. No base-level quality is on record; no much larger clone is a single base apart.

For sequencing of the TCRbeta CDR3 region, genomic DNA was extracted from the sorted cells. The immunoSEQ Assay was used for sequencing of TCRbeta CDR3 regions. Not all clones reach the TCRdb copy of this immuneACCESS table, which keeps in-frame sequences only. Checked studies attribute under half of the gap to unresolved V genes and leave the rest unexplained. This sample comprises around 41,000 clones, around 88% of them detected only once. Less than 0.65% of the sample belongs to the ten largest clones. Patients with autoimmune disease history or receiving systemic immunosuppression were excluded from the trial. Peripheral blood for TCR sequencing was drawn from every dose cohort at baseline, at cycle 4 day 1 and at cycle 7 day 1. The samples were drawn from a first-in-human, open-label, multicenter phase I dose-escalation trial of ivuxolimab. Adults with locally advanced or metastatic melanoma, renal cell, hepatocellular, or head and neck squamous cell carcinoma were enrolled in the trial. Before TCR sequencing, CD4+ T cells and CD8+ T cells from peripheral blood were sorted into separate populations.

This TCR derives from an adult with an advanced solid tumor such as melanoma, head and neck, liver or kidney cancer. This chain joins TRBV4-1 to TRBJ2-3; the D gene remains uncertain. The sequencing used CD4+ or CD8+ T cells sorted from blood, collected in a trial of the OX40 agonist ivuxolimab. The CDR3 in this case is CASSQDYGSTDTQYF. Here is the DNA: TGCGCCAGCAGCCAAGATTATGGATCCACAGATACGCAGTATTTT.